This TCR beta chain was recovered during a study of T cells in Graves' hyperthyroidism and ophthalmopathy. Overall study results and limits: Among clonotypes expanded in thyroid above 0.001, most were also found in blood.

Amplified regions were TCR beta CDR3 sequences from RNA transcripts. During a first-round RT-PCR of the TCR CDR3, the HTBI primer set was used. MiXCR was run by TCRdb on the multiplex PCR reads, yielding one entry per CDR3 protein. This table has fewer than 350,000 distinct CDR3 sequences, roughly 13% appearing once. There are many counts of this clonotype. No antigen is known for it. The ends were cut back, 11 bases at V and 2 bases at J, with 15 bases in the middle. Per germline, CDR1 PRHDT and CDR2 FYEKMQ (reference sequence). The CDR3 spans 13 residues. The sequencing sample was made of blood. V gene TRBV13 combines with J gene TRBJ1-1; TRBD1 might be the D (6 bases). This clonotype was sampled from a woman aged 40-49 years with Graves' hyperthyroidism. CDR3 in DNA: TGTGCCTCGCAGACAGGAGCTAACACTGAAGCTTTCTTT. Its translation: CASQTGANTEAFF.